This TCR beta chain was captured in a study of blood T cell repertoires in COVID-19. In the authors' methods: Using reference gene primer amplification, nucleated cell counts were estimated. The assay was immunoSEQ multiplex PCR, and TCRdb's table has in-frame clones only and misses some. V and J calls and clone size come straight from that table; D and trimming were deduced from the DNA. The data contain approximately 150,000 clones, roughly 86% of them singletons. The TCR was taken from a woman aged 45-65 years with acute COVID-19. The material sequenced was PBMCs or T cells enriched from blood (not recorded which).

CDR3 protein: CASSQTSGNFEQYF. The CDR3 nucleotides are TGTGCCAGCAGTCAGACTAGCGGGAACTTCGAGCAGTACTTC. The chain couples TRBV6-5 to TRBJ2-7; 11 bases map to TRBD2. This CDR3 contains 14 residues. Germline CDR1 is MNHEY and CDR2 is SVGAGI. V shed 5 bases and J 6 bases; nucleotides not matched to a gene: 6.